The 30 T cell receptor beta chains presented below share a single source sample, sequenced in a study of shared clonotypes between healthy human individuals. The table came from immunoSEQ multiplex PCR; TCRdb's copy has only in-frame clones and leaves some out. The sample lists 1,500,000 or so clones, 95% to 97% seen once, with 1.2% in the top ten. Sequencing input: naive CD4+ T cells sorted from blood. The subset is: CD45RA+ positively selected. These receptors came from a man in his thirties or forties in good health.

The rearrangement links TRBV7-9 to TRBJ2-2, with a possible D match to TRBD2 (6 bases). CDR3 length equals 17 residues. The germline CDR1 and CDR2 sequences are SEHNR and FQNEAQ (reference sequence). Deletions cut 3 bases from V and 1 base from J, with 15 bases between. CDR3: CASSFVAEIWNTGELFF. In DNA form, the CDR3 reads TGTGCCAGCAGCTTTGTAGCGGAGATATGGAACACCGGGGAGCTGTTTTTT.

This CDR3 is CASRTDSGANVLTF. DNA of the CDR3: TGTGCCAGCAGGACAGACTCTGGGGCCAACGTCCTGACTTTC. This chain links TRBV2 with TRBJ2-6; TRBD1 is a possible D gene (5 bases). Germline CDR1 is SNHLY and CDR2 is FYNNEI. Deletions cut 6 bases from V and 0 bases from J, with 6 bases between. The CDR3 is 14 amino acids.

The rearrangement uses TRBV5-1 and TRBJ1-3; D not certain. This CDR3 spans 15 amino acids. Germline assignment: CDR1 SGHRS and CDR2 YFSETQ. The V and J ends lost 6 bases and 0 bases respectively, with 13 bases between them. DNA of the CDR3: TGCGCCAGCACACCCGACGGACTCTCTGGAAACACCATATATTTT. Translated: CASTPDGLSGNTIYF.

The chain joins TRBV18 to TRBJ2-1; TRBD2 matches 8 bases. Germline CDR1 KGHSH, CDR2 LQKENI. This CDR3 comprises 15 residues. With 5 bases clipped from V and 4 bases from J, the junction kept 7 bases outside the gene matches. CDR3 in amino acids: CASSGAGVDYNEQFF. The CDR3 bases are TGTGCCAGCTCAGGAGCGGGAGTTGATTACAATGAGCAGTTCTTC.

For this clone: The junction departs from germline at one end; a sequencing error may be responsible. V and J are TRBV25-1 and TRBJ1-1; no clear D gene. CDR3 size: 12 residues. Germline-derived CDR1 and CDR2 are MGHDK and SYGVNS. The CDR3 bases are TGTGCCAGCAGTGAATCGCCGCCGGGTCTTTACTTT. Encoded protein: CASSESPPGLYF.

This clone was detected once. The gene calls are TRBV7-8 and TRBJ2-3; D unresolved. Per the germline V gene, CDR1 is SGHVS and CDR2 is FQNEAQ. CDR3 length equals 15 residues. V lost 5 bases and J 8 bases, leaving 20 bases between the germline ends. This CDR3 is CASSPESSVRVTQYF. Written as DNA, the CDR3 is TGTGCCAGCAGCCCCGAATCGAGTGTTAGAGTTACGCAGTATTTT.

The chain recombines TRBV5-6 with TRBJ1-2; 8 nucleotides agree with TRBD1. Germline assignment: CDR1 SGHDT and CDR2 YYEEEE. Unmatched junction bases numbered 4, after V lost 5 bases and J lost 4 bases. This CDR3 is 13 amino acids long. The CDR3 DNA reads TGTGCCAGCAGGCCGACAGGGGCCTATGGCTACACCTTC. Translating it yields CASRPTGAYGYTF.

The chain has TRBV28 and TRBJ2-7; no firm D call. V lost 5 bases, J lost 3 bases, and 8 bases lay in between. The CDR3 consists of 12 residues. Germline V gene lookup returns CDR1 MDHEN and CDR2 SYDVKM. The CDR3 sequence: CASSLNHYEQYF. For the CDR3, the DNA is TGTGCCAGCAGTCTCAACCACTACGAGCAGTACTTC. Complete variable domain (other parts from reference TRBV28 and TRBJ2-7): DVKVTQSSRYLVKRTGEKVFLECVQDMDHENMFWYRQDPGLGLRLIYFSYDVKMKEKGDIPEGYSVSREKKERFSLILESASTNQTSMYLCASSLNHYEQYFGPGTRLTVT.

The chain has TRBV7-8 and TRBJ2-1, with D possibly TRBD2 on 6 matching bases. This CDR3 has 15 amino acids. V was cut by 4 bases and J by 6 bases, with 16 bases left in between. The V gene's germline CDR1 is SGHVS and CDR2 FQNEAQ. In DNA, the CDR3 is TGTGCCAGCAGCTCGCCACCGGAGGGCACCAATGAGCAGTTCTTC. This gives the protein CASSSPPEGTNEQFF.

V usage is TRBV7-2 and J usage is TRBJ2-7, with D perhaps assigned TRBD1 or TRBD2 (5 bases each). The CDR3 length is 14 residues. Per the germline V gene, CDR1 is SGHTA and CDR2 is FQGNSA. V shed 0 bases and J shed 6 bases, with 12 bases lying between them. CDR3 coding DNA: TGTGCCAGCAGCTTAGCCTCCGGGACCTTCGAGCAGTACTTC. Its translation is CASSLASGTFEQYF.

The CDR3 nucleotides read TGTGCCAGCAGTTTAGGGACAGGGGGCCAAGAGACCCAGTACTTC. Its protein is CASSLGTGGQETQYF. The chain employs TRBV28 and TRBJ2-5, with 11 bases identical to TRBD1. Germline V gene lookup returns CDR1 MDHEN and CDR2 SYDVKM. V dropped 2 bases and J dropped 1; count of bases not matched to a gene: 0. This CDR3 spans 15 amino acids.

V is TRBV10-1 and J is TRBJ1-1, with 7 bases aligning to TRBD1. CDR1 is WNHNN, CDR2 SYGVQD, per germline (reference sequence). The V gene end was trimmed by 4 bases and the J gene end by 1 base; junction bases not matched to a gene: 3. This CDR3 contains 14 residues. For the CDR3, the DNA is TGCGCCAGCAGTGGACAGGGTCGGAACACTGAAGCTTTCTTT. The encoded protein is CASSGQGRNTEAFF.

The genes are TRBV28 and TRBJ1-2; TRBD1 aligns across 10 bases. This CDR3 region has 12 residues. The junction had 3 bases not matched to a gene; V was cut back by 6 bases and J by 8 bases. Germline CDR1 reads MDHEN; CDR2 reads SYDVKM. In nucleotides, the CDR3 is TGTGCCAGCAGGGGACAGGGGAGAGGCTACACCTTC. Amino acids: CASRGQGRGYTF.

V and J are TRBV28 and TRBJ2-7, with 8 bases lining up with TRBD1. This CDR3 comprises 12 residues. V lost 5 bases to trimming and J lost 6 bases; unmatched junction nucleotides: 3. The germline V gene has CDR1 MDHEN and CDR2 SYDVKM. CDR3 protein: CASSIQGGEQYF. CDR3 bases: TGTGCCAGCAGTATACAGGGGGGCGAGCAGTACTTC.

The genes are TRBV5-6 and TRBJ2-5; no clear D gene. Germline assignment: CDR1 SGHDT and CDR2 YYEEEE. This CDR3 region has 15 residues. Trimming pared 1 base from V and 1 base from J, leaving 11 bases between. The DNA of the CDR3 is TGTGCCAGCAGCTTGTTAACAAGACGCCAAGAGACCCAGTACTTC. This gives the protein CASSLLTRRQETQYF.

V is TRBV2 and J is TRBJ2-7, with D perhaps being TRBD1 or TRBD2 (5 bases each). This CDR3 is 15 amino acids long. V dropped 4 bases and J dropped 5 bases, with 18 bases sitting between them. CDR1 and CDR2 (germline): SNHLY, FYNNEI. The CDR3, as DNA: TGTGCCAGCAGTGCAGATAGAGGGGCGTCGGACGAGCAGTACTTC. Residues: CASSADRGASDEQYF. Full variable domain (rest looked up from reference TRBV2 and TRBJ2-7): EPEVTQTPSHQVTQMGQEVILRCVPISNHLYFYWYRQILGQKVEFLVSFYNNEISEKSEIFDDQFSVERPDGSNFTLKIRSTKLEDSAMYFCASSADRGASDEQYFGPGTRLTVT.

The chain employs TRBV6-5 and TRBJ1-4, with 8 bases aligning to TRBD1. V lost 2 bases to trimming and J lost 5 bases; unmatched junction nucleotides: 7. CDR1 and CDR2 (germline): MNHEY, SVGAGI. This CDR3 has 16 amino acids. In nucleotides, the CDR3 is TGTGCCAGCAGTTACGCGACCGGGACAGGAAATGAAAAACTGTTTTTT. It specifies CASSYATGTGNEKLFF.

This chain links TRBV6-1 with TRBJ2-2; D gene uncertain. From germline, CDR1 is MNHNS and CDR2 SASEGT. This CDR3 spans 14 amino acids. V was trimmed by 7 bases and J by 4 bases, leaving 13 bases between them. The CDR3 sequence is CASKGRSGTGELFF. The CDR3 coding sequence is TGTGCCAGCAAAGGTAGGTCGGGCACCGGGGAGCTGTTTTTT.

The chain is built from TRBV5-4 and TRBJ2-5, with D possibly TRBD1 on 5 matching bases. Trimming removed 4 bases at V and 3 bases at J, with 13 bases between. CDR3 length: 14 amino acids. Per germline, CDR1 SGHNT and CDR2 YYREEE (reference sequence). CDR3 amino acids: CASSPAGQKETQYF. The CDR3 DNA reads TGTGCCAGCAGCCCGGCTGGACAAAAAGAGACCCAGTACTTC.

This clone was detected once. This sequence joins TRBV4-2 and TRBJ2-1; 11 bases are shared with TRBD2. Trimming cost V 2 bases and J 2 bases; bases outside gene matches: 5. The germline gives CDR1 LGHNA, CDR2 YNFKEQ. The CDR3 has 17 amino acids. The CDR3 loop reads CASSQIAGGPPYNEQFF. In DNA, the CDR3 is TGTGCCAGCAGCCAAATAGCGGGAGGGCCCCCCTACAATGAGCAGTTCTTC.

This chain uses TRBV7-3 with TRBJ2-3; TRBD2 matches 10 bases. This CDR3 contains 16 residues. V lost 5 bases, J lost 3 bases, and 8 bases stayed unmatched. The germline gives CDR1 SGHTA, CDR2 FQGTGA. CDR3 sequence reads: CASSRLAGGGTDTQYF. Written as DNA, the CDR3 is TGTGCCAGCAGCCGACTAGCGGGCGGAGGTACAGATACGCAGTATTTT.

The genes are TRBV5-4 and TRBJ1-2; D call uncertain. The germline CDR1 and CDR2 sequences are SGHNT and YYREEE (reference sequence). The CDR3 sequence is 13 residues long. V dropped 0 bases and J dropped 5 bases, with 8 bases sitting between them. In nucleotides, the CDR3 is TGTGCCAGCAGCTTGGCTCCGACATATGGCTACACCTTC. It yields the protein CASSLAPTYGYTF. The full variable domain, in which reference TRBV5-4 and TRBJ1-2 provide the parts outside the CDR3, is ETGVTQSPTHLIKTRGQQVTLRCSSQSGHNTVSWYQQALGQGPQFIFQYYREEENGRGNFPPRFSGLQFPNYSSELNVNALELDDSALYLCASSLAPTYGYTFGSGTRLTVV.

This clone was picked up one time. This chain links TRBV29-1 with TRBJ1-1, with TRBD1 matching 10 bases. Germline loops: CDR1 SQVTM, CDR2 ANQGSEA. The CDR3 sequence is 15 residues long. V was clipped by 5 bases and J by 0 bases; unmatched bases: 6. This CDR3 is CSVRDRGGVNTEAFF. The DNA of the CDR3 is TGCAGCGTTAGGGACAGGGGTGGGGTGAACACTGAAGCTTTCTTT.

The V gene is TRBV5-6, the J gene TRBJ2-3; no clear D. Germline lookup yields CDR1 SGHDT and CDR2 YYEEEE. V lost 4 bases and J lost 4, with 16 bases in between. The CDR3 covers 15 residues. For the CDR3, the DNA is TGTGCCAGCAGCCTCGTCTTTCTCAGCGCAGATACGCAGTATTTT. Its protein is CASSLVFLSADTQYF.

The chain is built from TRBV4-2 and TRBJ1-1, with 7 bases identical to TRBD1. The trim removed 2 bases at V and 4 bases at J, leaving 4 bases unmatched. Germline lookup yields CDR1 LGHNA and CDR2 YNFKEQ. The CDR3 consists of 14 residues. CDR3 loop: CASSQSGGGTEAFF. Written as DNA, the CDR3 is TGTGCCAGCAGCCAATCAGGGGGTGGCACTGAAGCTTTCTTT.

In nucleotides, the CDR3 is TGCAGTGCCCTTCGGTTGTCTGAAGCTTTCTTT. It specifies CSALRLSEAFF. The chain links TRBV20-1 to TRBJ1-1; D uncertain. Germline loops: CDR1 DFQATT, CDR2 SNEGSKA (reference sequence). This CDR3 is built from 11 residues. Deletions cut 6 bases from V and 6 bases from J, with 11 bases between.

The chain combines TRBV27 with TRBJ1-5, with TRBD1 identical over 9 bases. The germline V gene encodes CDR1 MNHEY and CDR2 SMNVEV (reference sequence). CDR3 size: 19 residues. The J segment lost 0 bases and the V segment lost 0 bases, leaving 9 bases of the junction unmatched. The CDR3 loop reads CASSLSMDRGDYSNQPQHF. In DNA, the CDR3 is TGTGCCAGCAGTTTATCGATGGACAGGGGCGACTATAGCAATCAGCCCCAGCATTTT.

Regarding this clone: This sample also contains other DNA sequences that code for the same CDR3. J is TRBJ2-1 and V is TRBV11-3; D is possibly TRBD1 or TRBD2 (5 bases each). Germline V lookup: CDR1 SGHNT, CDR2 YENEEA. V gave up 1 base and J gave up 13 bases, with 11 bases separating them. CDR3 length: 12 amino acids. The CDR3 protein is CASSLVSGRQFF. The CDR3 DNA sequence: TGTGCCAGCAGCTTAGTATCGGGGCGACAGTTCTTC. The full variable domain, completed using reference TRBV11-3 and TRBJ2-1, is EAGVVQSPRYKIIEKKQPVAFWCNPISGHNTLYWYLQNLGQGPELLIRYENEEAVDDSQLPKDRFSAERLKGVDSTLKIQPAELGDSAVYLCASSLVSGRQFFGPGTRLTVL.

The chain is built from TRBV5-4 and TRBJ2-5; 9 nucleotides agree with TRBD1. Germline V gene sequence: CDR1 SGHNT, CDR2 YYREEE (reference sequence). V dropped 3 bases and J dropped 4; count of bases not matched to a gene: 10. CDR3 size: 16 residues. CDR3 protein: CASSSKGQGFGETQYF. CDR3 nucleotides: TGTGCCAGCAGCTCTAAGGGACAGGGCTTTGGAGAGACCCAGTACTTC.

V gene TRBV28 combines with J gene TRBJ1-5, with D maybe TRBD1 (6 bases). This CDR3 region has 16 residues. Looked up from germline, CDR1 is MDHEN and CDR2 is SYDVKM. Deletions cut 4 bases from V and 6 bases from J, with 19 bases between. CDR3 sequence: CASSSLVQGGSQPQHF. The DNA for the CDR3 is TGTGCCAGCAGTTCGTTGGTACAGGGAGGGAGTCAGCCCCAGCATTTT.